This TCR beta chain was sequenced in a study of blood T cell repertoires in COVID-19. Across the whole study: Specimens from acute and convalescent COVID-19 originated in the United States, Italy and Spain. Sources were T cells, B-cell-depleted T cells, or PBMCs; the material itself was cDNA or gDNA.

The CDR3 runs 15 residues. CDR1 is SGDLS, CDR2 YYNGEE, per germline. V trimming: 0 bases; J trimming: 5 bases; junction bases outside the gene matches: 4. Authors' processing steps: Amplification of reference gene primers provided the estimated nucleated cell counts. Sequenced by immunoSEQ multiplex PCR; TCRdb stores in-frame clones only, minus some. V and J calls and clone size are copied from that table; D and trimming were computed from the DNA. The table includes roughly 250,000 clones, under 85% detected once. This TCR was sampled from a woman in her thirties or forties with active or convalescent COVID-19. V usage is TRBV9 and J usage is TRBJ2-3, with TRBD2 matching 9 bases. Sequences were obtained from peripheral blood. CDR3 amino acids: CASSVELAGEDTQYF. The CDR3 region has the DNA TGTGCCAGCAGCGTAGAGTTAGCGGGGGAAGATACGCAGTATTTT. Full variable domain (rest looked up from reference TRBV9 and TRBJ2-3): DSGVTQTPKHLITATGQRVTLRCSPRSGDLSVYWYQQSLDQGLQFLIQYYNGEERAKGNILERFSAQQFPDLHSELNLSSLELGDSALYFCASSVELAGEDTQYFGPGTRLTVL.